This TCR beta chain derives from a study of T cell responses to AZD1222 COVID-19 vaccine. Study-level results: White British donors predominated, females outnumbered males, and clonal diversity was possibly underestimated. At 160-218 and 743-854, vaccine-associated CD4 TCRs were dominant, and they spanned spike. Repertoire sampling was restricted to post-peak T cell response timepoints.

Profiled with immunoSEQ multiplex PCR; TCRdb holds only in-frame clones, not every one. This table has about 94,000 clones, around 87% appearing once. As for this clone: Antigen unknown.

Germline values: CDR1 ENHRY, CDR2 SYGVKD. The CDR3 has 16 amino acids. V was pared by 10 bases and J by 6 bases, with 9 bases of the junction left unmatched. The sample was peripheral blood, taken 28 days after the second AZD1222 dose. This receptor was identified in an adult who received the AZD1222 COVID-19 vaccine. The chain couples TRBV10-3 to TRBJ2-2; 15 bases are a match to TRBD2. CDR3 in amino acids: CATSRTSGREAGELFF. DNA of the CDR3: TGTGCCACCTCCCGGACTAGCGGGAGGGAAGCCGGGGAGCTGTTTTTT.